The 2 T cell receptor beta chains presented below share a single source sample, sequenced in a study of blood T cells in healthy people across ages. The authors ran a second PCR of about 7 to 11 cycles using a sample-barcoded 5' primer and a J-beta primer mix. TCRdb reprocessed the 5' RACE reads with MiXCR, giving one entry per CDR3 protein. The table lists hundreds of thousands of distinct CDR3 sequences, under 65% of them singletons. Material for sequencing was blood. These receptor sequences come from an elderly woman in good health.

This clonotype was seen at least ten times. CDR3 coding DNA: TGTGCCAGCAGTTACTCGACCAGCGGGGTCTGGAGCTCCTACAATGAGCAGTTCTTC. Residues: CASSYSTSGVWSSYNEQFF. V is TRBV6-5 and J is TRBJ2-1, with 7 bases matching TRBD2. Germline CDR1 MNHEY, CDR2 SVGAGI. The CDR3 has 19 residues. The V gene end was trimmed by 0 bases and the J gene end by 0 bases; junction bases not matched to a gene: 11.

V gene TRBV7-2 combines with J gene TRBJ2-5; D is possibly TRBD2 (6 bases). CDR3 length: 15 amino acids. Germline V lookup: CDR1 SGHTA, CDR2 FQGNSA. With 1 base removed from V and 2 bases from J, the gap between germline ends came to 11 bases. CDR3 nucleotide sequence: TGTGCCAGCAGCTTAGATAGCGGTCCTCAAGAGACCCAGTACTTC. This encodes CASSLDSGPQETQYF.